This T cell receptor (beta chain) is from a study of naive and memory T cell subsets. General study findings and limits: In naive cells, over 90% of TCR sequences were seen only once.

From the second PCR step, alpha and beta chains were amplified apart. An equimolar mix of two oligonucleotides served as the beta constant-region primer for TRBC1 and TRBC2. Ligated cDNA was amplified by four rounds of PCR with nested alpha and beta constant-region primers and SP2. A 12-nucleotide UMI and the SP2 primer were added to the cDNA 3' end by oligonucleotide ligation. TCRdb recomputed calls from the UMI-ligation and nested PCR reads with MiXCR, one row per CDR3 protein. The repertoire holds around 110,000 distinct CDR3 sequences, about 36% seen once, with approximately 0.9% in the top ten. A note on this clonotype: The antigen is undetermined.

Trimming shortened V by 0 bases and J by 1 base, and 10 bases separated the two germline ends. The CDR3 is 15 amino acids. This chain links TRBV12-3 or TRBV12-4 with TRBJ2-7; D possibly corresponds to TRBD2 (5 bases). This receptor was identified in a human donor in good health. Sequencing was carried out using central memory CD4+ T cells from blood. CDR3 sequence (DNA): TGTGCCAGCAGTTTAGCCCTAGCTCTATCCTACGAGCAGTACTTC. This sequence encodes CASSLALALSYEQYF.